These 16 T cell receptor beta chains share one sample of origin, sequenced in a study of OX40 agonist ivuxolimab in advanced cancers. Produced via immunoSEQ multiplex PCR; TCRdb's table is partial and in-frame only. Of some 100,000 clones detected, less than 95% appear once; the ten largest clones hold approximately 0.3%. Sequenced here: CD4+ or CD8+ T cells sorted from blood, sampled in a trial of the OX40 agonist ivuxolimab. The receptors come from an adult with an advanced solid tumor such as melanoma, head and neck, liver or kidney cancer.

The gene calls are TRBV19 and TRBJ1-5; unclear D gene. Germline-derived CDR1 and CDR2 are LNHDA and SQIVND (reference sequence). V lost 1 base and J 2 bases, leaving 12 bases between the germline ends. The CDR3 is made up of 16 amino acids. CDR3 nucleotides: TGTGCCAGTAGTATAGCTGGCCAGACCGGCAATCAGCCCCAGCATTTT. Its protein product is CASSIAGQTGNQPQHF.

The V gene is TRBV7-8, the J gene TRBJ2-7, with unresolved D. CDR1 SGHVS and CDR2 FQNEAQ come from the germline V gene. Between the trimmed V and J ends, which lost 1 base and 2 bases, there was a span of 9 bases. This CDR3 has 14 residues. This chain's CDR3 is CASSLDNWAYEQYF. CDR3 sequence (DNA): TGTGCCAGCAGCTTAGACAACTGGGCCTACGAGCAGTACTTC.

V and J are TRBV10-3 and TRBJ2-3, with D maybe TRBD2 (6 bases). The germline V gene has CDR1 ENHRY and CDR2 SYGVKD. This CDR3 comprises 15 residues. V shed 2 bases and J shed 3 bases, with 12 bases lying between them. CDR3 sequence reads: CAISETGVLTDTQYF. CDR3 DNA: TGTGCCATCAGTGAGACGGGAGTTTTGACAGATACGCAGTATTTT.

This clone was detected only a few times. This rearrangement joins TRBV30 to TRBJ2-5, with TRBD2 identical over 8 bases. The CDR3 covers 15 residues. The ends lost 5 bases at V and 2 bases at J; junction bases unmatched: 10. CDR1 is GTSNPN and CDR2 is SVGIG in the germline V gene (reference sequence). For the CDR3, the DNA is TGTGCCTGGGGTTTACTAGCGGATAAACAAGAGACCCAGTACTTC. It specifies CAWGLLADKQETQYF.

This rearrangement joins TRBV28 to TRBJ2-5, with D hard to call. CDR1 MDHEN and CDR2 SYDVKM come from the germline V gene. This CDR3 comprises 14 residues. Trimming took off 6 bases at V and 5 bases at J, with 16 bases between the two ends. The CDR3 loop reads CASRAPSQWETQYF. The CDR3, as DNA: TGTGCCAGCAGGGCCCCGAGTCAGTGGGAGACCCAGTACTTC.

The rearrangement uses TRBV7-2 and TRBJ2-5; no firm D call. CDR3 length equals 13 residues. Germline V gives CDR1 SGHTA, CDR2 FQGNSA. V was shortened by 5 bases and J by 5 bases, with 12 bases between the two germline ends. Written as DNA, the CDR3 is TGTGCCAGCAGCCCCGCGGCGAGTGAGACCCAGTACTTC. Translated, it gives CASSPAASETQYF.

This clone was picked up one time. The chain carries TRBV19 and TRBJ2-3, with 12 bases lining up with TRBD1. Per germline, CDR1 LNHDA and CDR2 SQIVND (reference sequence). Trimming took 6 bases from V and 5 from J; bases not matched to a gene: 9. CDR3 length: 16 residues. CDR3 DNA: TGTGCCAGTAGCCCCTTGGGACAGGGGGCGAGAGATACGCAGTATTTT. This encodes CASSPLGQGARDTQYF.

The V and J genes are TRBV15 and TRBJ2-7; 9 bases fit TRBD1. V gave up 6 bases and J gave up 5 bases; unmatched junction bases: 8. CDR1 and CDR2 (germline): LNHNV, YYDKDF (reference sequence). The CDR3 totals 14 residues. DNA for the CDR3: TGTGCCACCAGGGAGGGACAGGGCCGCCACGAGCAGTACTTC. It translates to CATREGQGRHEQYF.

The V call is TRBV6-5, the J call TRBJ2-7; no clear D. The CDR3 spans 14 residues. The V gene's germline CDR1 is MNHEY and CDR2 SVGAGI. Trimming stripped 9 bases from V and 3 bases from J, with 18 bases between. The CDR3 sequence is CASQRDTSLYEQYF. CDR3 DNA: TGTGCCAGTCAACGCGACACCAGCCTCTACGAGCAGTACTTC.

V usage is TRBV7-3 and J usage is TRBJ1-1; D gene unclear. The V and J ends lost 2 bases and 4 bases respectively, with 8 bases between them. CDR3 length: 13 residues. Germline CDR1 SGHTA, CDR2 FQGTGA. CDR3 sequence (DNA): TGTGCCAGCAGCTTAGGAGGGTTCACTGAAGCTTTCTTT. It specifies CASSLGGFTEAFF.

The genes are TRBV7-2 and TRBJ2-7; no definite D call. Germline V lookup: CDR1 SGHTA, CDR2 FQGNSA. The V end lost 3 bases, the J end lost 0 bases, and 9 bases lay between the germline ends. This CDR3 has 14 amino acids. The CDR3 DNA is TGTGCCAGCAGCTTTGGCAGAGTCTCCTACGAGCAGTACTTC. Amino acids: CASSFGRVSYEQYF.

The gene calls are TRBV27 and TRBJ2-7; D remains unclear. CDR1 is MNHEY and CDR2 is SMNVEV in the germline V gene (reference sequence). This CDR3 is built from 12 residues. V lost 5 bases and J 3 bases, leaving 8 bases between the germline ends. CDR3 sequence: CASSLKGYEQYF. The DNA for the CDR3 is TGTGCCAGCAGTCTGAAAGGCTACGAGCAGTACTTC.

The V gene is TRBV18, the J gene TRBJ2-7, with D hard to call. Germline lookup yields CDR1 KGHSH and CDR2 LQKENI. This CDR3 region has 16 residues. V dropped 1 base and J dropped 0 bases, with 13 bases sitting between them. CDR3 residues: CASSPRQGVYSYEQYF. The CDR3 DNA follows: TGTGCCAGCTCACCACGTCAAGGAGTTTACTCCTACGAGCAGTACTTC.

The rearrangement links TRBV7-7 to TRBJ2-5; weak D call: TRBD2 (5 bases). Trimming took off 1 base at V and 2 bases at J, with 11 bases between the two ends. CDR3 size: 15 residues. Germline CDR1 and CDR2: SSHAT and FNYEAQ (reference sequence). DNA for the CDR3: TGTGCCAGCAGCTTAGGAGGGCTGAATCAAGAGACCCAGTACTTC. Its protein product is CASSLGGLNQETQYF.

This clone was observed once. This rearrangement joins TRBV28 to TRBJ2-1; TRBD2 agrees at 12 bases. The CDR3 consists of 17 residues. Germline values: CDR1 MDHEN, CDR2 SYDVKM. V lost 4 bases and J lost 6; bases outside the gene matches: 10. This chain's CDR3 is CASSSERLAGARNEQFF. The DNA for the CDR3 is TGTGCCAGCAGTTCCGAACGACTAGCGGGAGCTCGCAATGAGCAGTTCTTC. Filled out from reference TRBV28 and TRBJ2-1, the complete variable domain reads DVKVTQSSRYLVKRTGEKVFLECVQDMDHENMFWYRQDPGLGLRLIYFSYDVKMKEKGDIPEGYSVSREKKERFSLILESASTNQTSMYLCASSSERLAGARNEQFFGPGTRLTVL.

The chain couples TRBV2 to TRBJ2-5, with TRBD2 matching over 12 bases. With V trimmed by 3 bases and J by 5 bases, 4 bases remained unmatched. The CDR3 spans 15 residues. From germline, CDR1 is SNHLY and CDR2 FYNNEI. CDR3: CASSDGLAGIETQYF. In DNA, the CDR3 is TGTGCCAGCAGTGATGGACTAGCGGGAATCGAGACCCAGTACTTC.